The rows below give T cell receptor beta chains drawn from one sample of a study of sequential checkpoint blockade in melanoma. TCRdb keeps only in-frame clones here, not all; method: immunoSEQ multiplex PCR. There are tens of thousands of clones in the sample; over 30% occur only once, and 1.5% to 2% lies in the top ten. The specimen comprised tumor tissue (inferred from file names), sampled from a patient given nivolumab and ipilimumab in sequence. The receptors here all came from a human donor with melanoma. The CDR3 runs from the conserved cysteine through the conserved F or W. Fields, in order: J gene, V gene, CDR3 protein.

TRBJ1-3 | TRBV6-8 | CASSYTPQGRTGNTIYF
TRBJ2-7 | TRBV7-6 | CASSWMGEIPYEQYF
TRBJ2-7 | TRBV11-3 | CASSLVVGQGAEQYF
TRBJ2-1 | TRBV6-8 | CASNPAPTYNEQFF
TRBJ2-7 | TRBV5-1 | CASSLQASSYEQYF
TRBJ1-1 | TRBV11-3 | CASSTETGSNTEAFF
TRBJ2-3 | TRBV11-3 | CASSLNSRTDTQYF
TRBJ1-2 | TRBV6-8 | CASSYVTGGGYTF
TRBJ1-5 | TRBV11-3 | CASSLGHSNQPQHF
TRBJ2-3 | TRBV11-3 | CASSRQGGSLKYDTQYF
TRBJ1-5 | TRBV7-5 | CASSRGTGGDLSNQPQHF
TRBJ2-7 | TRBV7-5 | CASSPLEDSYEQYF
TRBJ1-4 | TRBV4-1 | CASSPPDRVGEKLFF
TRBJ2-7 | TRBV18 | CASSHGQFYEQYF
TRBJ2-1 | TRBV18 | CASSPTGTSGSSYNEQFF
TRBJ1-3 | TRBV9 | CASSVGTLSGNTIYF
TRBJ1-1 | TRBV10-2 | CASSDETGGGTEAFF
TRBJ1-1 | TRBV25-1 | CASSENVATGLNTEAFF
TRBJ2-7 | TRBV6-8 | CASSAYPGKTYEQYF
TRBJ1-4 | TRBV28 | CASSPGATNEKLFF
TRBJ1-3 | TRBV11-3 | CASSFDRSSGNTIYF
TRBJ2-7 | TRBV18 | CASSPPDLYEQYF
TRBJ1-2 | TRBV19 | CASSNPLGVAADYYGYTF
TRBJ2-7 | TRBV5-1 | CASSLEGSLNEQYF
TRBJ2-3 | TRBV9 | CASSLWRGLTDTQYF
TRBJ1-6 | TRBV6-1 | CASSEATGINSPLHF
TRBJ1-1 | TRBV11-3 | CASSRQGMNTEAFF
TRBJ1-1 | TRBV5-1 | CASRLGLSSTEAFF
TRBJ2-1 | TRBV6-7 | CASGHSGRDDEQFF
TRBJ1-4 | TRBV11-3 | CASSFNRRGAANEKLFF
TRBJ2-3 | TRBV4-1 | CASSQLLASGGFVMSTDTQYF
TRBJ2-1 | TRBV6-8 | CASSLRQGTGNEQFF
TRBJ1-3 | TRBV11-3 | CASSSPVAGNTIYF
TRBJ2-7 | TRBV30 | CAWSVHSLGLYQSYEQYF
TRBJ2-1 | TRBV7-5 | CASSLGQGTHNEQFF
TRBJ2-1 | TRBV19 | CASSRAASYNEQFF
TRBJ1-2 | TRBV6-8 | CASRAGVFGGYTF
TRBJ2-2 | TRBV11-3 | CASSLPSKGTGELFF
TRBJ1-1 | TRBV5-1 | CASSFARTNTEAFF
TRBJ1-1 | TRBV9 | CASSAELLNTEAFF
TRBJ1-6 | TRBV18 | CASSPSPHAGVGSPLHF
TRBJ1-5 | TRBV6-8 | CASSLSWKGEQPQHF
TRBJ1-2 | TRBV9 | CASSGGGTGVRGYTF
TRBJ2-7 | TRBV6-8 | CASSYGTGGYEQYF
TRBJ2-1 | TRBV7-4 | CASSPFRENEQFF
TRBJ1-2 | TRBV6-8 | CAISTGRGGYGYTF
TRBJ2-2 | TRBV19 | CASSKTSGELFF
TRBJ1-1 | TRBV6-1 | CAISEGQGKMDAFF
TRBJ2-1 | TRBV9 | CASSPWTSGDNEQFF
TRBJ2-2 | TRBV23-1 | CASSLSTLPTSGVNTGELFF
TRBJ2-1 | TRBV9 | CASSAVPFPSGVYNEQFF
TRBJ2-3 | TRBV2 | CASRRLAGGADTQYF
TRBJ1-1 | TRBV19 | CASSGVYTEAFF
TRBJ1-2 | TRBV30 | CAWSEVPNYGYTF
TRBJ1-3 | TRBV28 | CASSLYSLFGNTIYF